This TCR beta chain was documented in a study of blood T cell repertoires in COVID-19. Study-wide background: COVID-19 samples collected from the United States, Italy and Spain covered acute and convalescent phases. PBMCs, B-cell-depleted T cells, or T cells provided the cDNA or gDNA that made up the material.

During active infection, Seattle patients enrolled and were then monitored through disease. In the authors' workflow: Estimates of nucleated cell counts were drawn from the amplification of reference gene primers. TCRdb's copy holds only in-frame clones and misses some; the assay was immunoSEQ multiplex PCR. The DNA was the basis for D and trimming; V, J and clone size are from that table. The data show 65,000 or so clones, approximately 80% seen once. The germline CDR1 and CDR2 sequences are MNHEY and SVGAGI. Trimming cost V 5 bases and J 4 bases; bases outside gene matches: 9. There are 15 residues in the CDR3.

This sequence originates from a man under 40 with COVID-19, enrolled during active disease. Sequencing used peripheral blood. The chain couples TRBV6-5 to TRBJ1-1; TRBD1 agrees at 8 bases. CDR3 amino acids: CASSPRTTGGTEAFF. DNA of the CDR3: TGTGCCAGCAGTCCAAGGACAACAGGGGGCACTGAAGCTTTCTTT.